The 10 T cell receptor beta chains presented below share a single source sample, sequenced in a study of response to subunit inactivated influenza vaccine. TCRdb passed the RT-PCR reads through MiXCR, listing each CDR3 protein once. The sample records hundreds of thousands of distinct CDR3 sequences, around 13% being singletons. Here the sequenced sample was PBMCs from blood, taken roughly 15 days before vaccination. The origin of the receptors is a man in his forties or fifties who received an inactivated influenza vaccine.

The J gene is TRBJ2-3, the V gene TRBV20-1; a weak D match, TRBD2 (5 bases). Looked up from germline, CDR1 is DFQATT and CDR2 is SNEGSKA (reference sequence). V lost 6 bases to trimming and J lost 3 bases, with 19 bases between them. There are 15 residues in the CDR3. The CDR3 sequence: CSAPIASEVTDTQYF. The CDR3 nucleotides read TGCAGTGCGCCGATAGCGAGCGAGGTAACAGATACGCAGTATTTT.

The V and J genes are TRBV18 and TRBJ2-7; D unresolved. V was shortened by 3 bases and J by 3 bases, with 24 bases between the two germline ends. CDR1 and CDR2 from the germline V gene are KGHSH and LQKENI. This CDR3 comprises 18 residues. The CDR3 loop is CASSPLPRGVTVGYEQYF. The CDR3 coding sequence is TGTGCCAGCTCACCGCTCCCGCGTGGGGTAACTGTGGGCTACGAGCAGTACTTC.

This clonotype was counted a few times. The V call is TRBV5-1, the J call TRBJ2-5; D may match TRBD1 or TRBD2 (5 bases each). Germline-derived CDR1 and CDR2 are SGHRS and YFSETQ. V gave up 0 bases and J gave up 2 bases, with 14 bases separating them. This CDR3 has 16 amino acids. The CDR3 DNA reads as TGCGCCAGCAGCTTGGCTAACCCGGGGCGGCAAGAGACCCAGTACTTC. The encoded protein is CASSLANPGRQETQYF.

The chain links TRBV12-3 or TRBV12-4 to TRBJ1-2; a weak D match, TRBD1 (5 bases). Trimming took 4 bases from V and 11 from J, leaving 11 bases between them. This CDR3 is 11 amino acids long. The CDR3, as DNA: TGTGCCAGCAGTTGGGGACGGAATTACACCTTC. Residues: CASSWGRNYTF.

This clonotype was seen a handful of times. The chain uses TRBV12-3 or TRBV12-4 and TRBJ1-2; D call uncertain. Between the trimmed V and J ends, which lost 3 bases and 4 bases, there was a span of 12 bases. The CDR3 extends over 14 amino acids. Written as DNA, the CDR3 is TGTGCCAGCAGTTTCGGCGGTCCCCTCTATGGCTACACCTTC. As protein: CASSFGGPLYGYTF.

This chain connects TRBV6-2 or TRBV6-3 to TRBJ2-5, with TRBD2 matching over 7 bases. V trimming: 6 bases; J trimming: 5 bases; junction bases outside the gene matches: 9. The CDR3 totals 14 residues. Looked up from germline, CDR1 is MNHEY and CDR2 is SVGEGT. The CDR3 DNA reads as TGTGCCAGCAGACGCATTCGGCGGGGGGAGACCCAGTACTTC. This translates into CASRRIRRGETQYF.

The rearrangement links TRBV7-2 to TRBJ2-3, with 8 positions matching TRBD2. The CDR3 loop spans 16 amino acids. J was trimmed by 6 bases and V by 4 bases; bases with no gene match: 12. CDR1 and CDR2 (germline): SGHTA, FQGNSA. CDR3 DNA: TGTGCCAGCAGCTCGGTGGCGGGGGGCCAATTTGATACGCAGTATTTT. Protein product: CASSSVAGGQFDTQYF.

This clonotype turned up a few times. The gene calls are TRBV29-1 and TRBJ2-1; D possibly matches TRBD1 or TRBD2 (6 bases each). CDR1 is SQVTM, CDR2 ANQGSEA, per germline. The CDR3 extends over 16 amino acids. V shed 6 bases and J shed 7 bases, with 25 bases lying between them. CDR3 loop: CSVDVMYGGHTNEQFF. CDR3 coding DNA: TGCAGCGTGGACGTTATGTATGGGGGGCATACAAATGAGCAGTTCTTC.

Only one count was recorded for this clonotype. The chain carries TRBV6-5 and TRBJ2-5; D possibly corresponds to TRBD1 (6 bases). This CDR3 has 15 residues. V lost 4 bases, J lost 3 bases, and 15 bases lay in between. The germline CDR1 and CDR2 sequences are MNHEY and SVGAGI. The CDR3 nucleotides read TGTGCCAGCAGTTTTTCCCAGGGGCGTGAAGAGACCCAGTACTTC. It encodes CASSFSQGREETQYF.

This clonotype was seen just once. The gene calls are TRBV4-2 and TRBJ2-5; possible D gene TRBD2, 6 bases. Trimming took 5 bases from V and 4 from J, leaving 20 bases between them. The germline gives CDR1 LGHNA, CDR2 YNFKEQ. The CDR3 contains 16 residues. CDR3 amino acids: CASSAGGGQVGETQYF. CDR3 bases: TGTGCCAGCAGCGCCGGAGGAGGGCAAGTCGGAGAGACCCAGTACTTC.